This TCR beta chain was documented in a study of naive and memory T cell subsets. The beta constant-region primer was an equimolar mix of two oligonucleotides covering TRBC1 and TRBC2. Nested alpha and beta constant-region primers with the SP2 primer drove four PCR rounds on ligated cDNA. MiXCR, run by TCRdb on the UMI-ligation and nested PCR reads, gives a single entry per CDR3 protein. The sample yields under 150,000 distinct CDR3 sequences, approximately 18% seen once. V was pared by 4 bases and J by 3 bases, with 7 bases of the junction left unmatched. Germline V gene lookup returns CDR1 SGDLS and CDR2 YYNGEE. The CDR3 covers 14 residues. As to this clonotype: Its target is not known.

Study-wide points: A few larger clonotypes appeared in naive repertoires, especially CD8, possibly memory cells re-expressing CD45RA.

This rearrangement joins TRBV9 to TRBJ2-7; 7 nucleotides agree with TRBD2. This TCR was recovered from a human donor in good health. The material sequenced was naive CD8+ T cells from blood. The CDR3 sequence is CASSLLADYYEQYF. The CDR3 DNA is TGTGCCAGCAGCCTTCTAGCGGACTACTACGAGCAGTACTTC.